This T cell receptor beta chain was captured by sequencing in a study of T cells in Graves' hyperthyroidism and ophthalmopathy. This clonotype was detected ten times or more. V lost 2 bases and J lost 7, with 18 bases in between. Looked up from germline, CDR1 is SNHLY and CDR2 is FYNNEI. The CDR3 totals 16 residues. RNA transcripts served as the template for amplifying TCR beta CDR3 regions. With the HTBI primer set, the TCR CDR3 went through a first round of RT-PCR. TCRdb passed the multiplex PCR reads through MiXCR, listing each CDR3 protein once. The sample lists 650,000 to 850,000 distinct CDR3 sequences, under 20% occurring once. Patients aged 18 to 65 had newly diagnosed hyperthyroidism of under 2 months' duration. Exclusion followed for patients with uncontrolled infection, other autoimmune disease, pregnancy or lactation.

The rearrangement joins TRBV2 to TRBJ2-1; D may correspond to TRBD1 or TRBD2 (5 bases each). Sequencing was done on a sample of blood. The receptor's source is a woman in her 50s with Graves' hyperthyroidism that later progressed to Graves' ophthalmopathy. The chain's CDR3 is CASSEMGAGQTNEQFF. CDR3 DNA sequence: TGTGCCAGCAGTGAAATGGGAGCAGGGCAAACAAATGAGCAGTTCTTC.